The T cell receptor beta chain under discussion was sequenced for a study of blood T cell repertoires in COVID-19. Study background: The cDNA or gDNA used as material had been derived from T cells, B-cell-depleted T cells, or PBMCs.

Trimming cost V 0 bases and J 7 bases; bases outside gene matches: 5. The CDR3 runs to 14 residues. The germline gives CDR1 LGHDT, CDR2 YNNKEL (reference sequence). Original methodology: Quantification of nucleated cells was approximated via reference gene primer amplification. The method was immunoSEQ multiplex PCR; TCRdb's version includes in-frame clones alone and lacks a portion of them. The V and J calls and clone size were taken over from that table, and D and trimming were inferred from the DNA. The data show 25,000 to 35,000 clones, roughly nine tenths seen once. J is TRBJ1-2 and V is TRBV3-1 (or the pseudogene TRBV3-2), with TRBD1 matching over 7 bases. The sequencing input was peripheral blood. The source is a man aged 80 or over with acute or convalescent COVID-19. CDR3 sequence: CASSQDRGESGYTF. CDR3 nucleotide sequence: TGTGCCAGCAGCCAAGACAGGGGGGAGAGTGGCTACACCTTC.